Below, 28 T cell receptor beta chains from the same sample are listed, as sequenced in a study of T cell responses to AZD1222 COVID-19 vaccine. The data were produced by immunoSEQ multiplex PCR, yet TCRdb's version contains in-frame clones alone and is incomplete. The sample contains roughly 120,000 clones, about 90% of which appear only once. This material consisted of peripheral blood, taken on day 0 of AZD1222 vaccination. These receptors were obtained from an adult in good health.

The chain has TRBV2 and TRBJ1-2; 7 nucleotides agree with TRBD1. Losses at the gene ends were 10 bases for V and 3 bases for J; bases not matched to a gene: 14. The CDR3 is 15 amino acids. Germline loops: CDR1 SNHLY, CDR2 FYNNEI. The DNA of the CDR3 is TGTGCCACCCCCATAGGTCGGGACAGATACTATGGCTACACCTTC. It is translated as CATPIGRDRYYGYTF.

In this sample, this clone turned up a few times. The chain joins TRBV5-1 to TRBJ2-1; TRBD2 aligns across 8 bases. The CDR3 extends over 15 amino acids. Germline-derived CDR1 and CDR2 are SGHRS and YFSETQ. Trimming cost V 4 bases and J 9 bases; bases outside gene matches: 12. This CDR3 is CASSLGLAGSSEQFF. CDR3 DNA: TGCGCCAGCAGCCTGGGGTTAGCGGGGTCAAGTGAGCAGTTCTTC.

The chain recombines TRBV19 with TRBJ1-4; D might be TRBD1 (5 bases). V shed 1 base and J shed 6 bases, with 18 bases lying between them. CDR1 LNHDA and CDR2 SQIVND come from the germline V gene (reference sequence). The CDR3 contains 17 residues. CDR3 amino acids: CASSIGLGRKGYEKLFF. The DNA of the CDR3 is TGTGCCAGTAGTATAGGACTAGGACGTAAGGGGTATGAAAAACTGTTTTTT. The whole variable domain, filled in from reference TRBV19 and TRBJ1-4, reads DGGITQSPKYLFRKEGQNVTLSCEQNLNHDAMYWYRQDPGQGLRLIYYSQIVNDFQKGDIAEGYSVSREKKESFPLTVTSAQKNPTAFYLCASSIGLGRKGYEKLFFGSGTQLSVL.

The CDR3, as DNA: TGTGCCAGCAGCTTCAGGACTAGCGGGTCCGGGGAGCTGTTTTTT. It yields the protein CASSFRTSGSGELFF. This sequence joins TRBV7-2 and TRBJ2-2, with 11 bases fitting TRBD2. With V trimmed by 3 bases and J by 6 bases, 3 bases remained unmatched. This CDR3 is 15 amino acids long. The V gene's germline CDR1 is SGHTA and CDR2 FQGNSA.

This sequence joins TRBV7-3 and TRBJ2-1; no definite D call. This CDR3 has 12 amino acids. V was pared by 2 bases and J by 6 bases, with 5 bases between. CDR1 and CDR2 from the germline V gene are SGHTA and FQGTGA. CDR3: CASSLEFNEQFF. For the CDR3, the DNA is TGTGCCAGCAGCTTAGAGTTCAATGAGCAGTTCTTC.

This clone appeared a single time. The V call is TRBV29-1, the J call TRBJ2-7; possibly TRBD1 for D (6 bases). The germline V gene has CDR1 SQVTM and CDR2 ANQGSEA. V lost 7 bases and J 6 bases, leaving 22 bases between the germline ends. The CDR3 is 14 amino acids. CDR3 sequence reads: CSAEVGRGGVEQYF. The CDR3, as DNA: TGCAGCGCCGAAGTGGGCAGGGGCGGTGTCGAGCAGTACTTC.

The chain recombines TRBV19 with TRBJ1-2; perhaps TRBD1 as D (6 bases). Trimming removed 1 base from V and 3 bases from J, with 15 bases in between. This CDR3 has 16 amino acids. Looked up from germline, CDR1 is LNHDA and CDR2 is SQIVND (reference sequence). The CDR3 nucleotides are TGTGCCAGTAGTATAGCTAATACAGGGACGGACTATGGCTACACCTTC. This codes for CASSIANTGTDYGYTF.

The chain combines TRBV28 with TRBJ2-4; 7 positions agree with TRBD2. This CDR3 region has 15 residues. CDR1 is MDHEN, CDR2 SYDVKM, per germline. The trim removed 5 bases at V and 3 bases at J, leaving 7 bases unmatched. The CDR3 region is CASSQAGIIKNIQYF. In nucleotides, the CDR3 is TGTGCCAGCAGTCAAGCGGGGATTATCAAAAACATTCAGTACTTC.

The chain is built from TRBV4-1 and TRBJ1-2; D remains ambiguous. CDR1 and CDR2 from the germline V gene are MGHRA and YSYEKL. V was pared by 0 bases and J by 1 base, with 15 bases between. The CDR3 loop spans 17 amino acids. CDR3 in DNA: TGCGCCAGCAGCCAAGAATGGAGACAAGATAGTAACTATGGCTACACCTTC. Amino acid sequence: CASSQEWRQDSNYGYTF.

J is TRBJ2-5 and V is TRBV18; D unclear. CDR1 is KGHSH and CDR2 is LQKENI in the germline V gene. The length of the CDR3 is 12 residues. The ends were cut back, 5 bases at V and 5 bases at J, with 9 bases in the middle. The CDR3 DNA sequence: TGTGCCAGCTCATACGGCAGGGAGACCCAGTACTTC. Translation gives CASSYGRETQYF.

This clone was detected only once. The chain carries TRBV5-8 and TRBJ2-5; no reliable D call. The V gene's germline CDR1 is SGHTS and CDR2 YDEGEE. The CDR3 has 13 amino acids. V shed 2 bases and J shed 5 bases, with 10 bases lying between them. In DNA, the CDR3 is TGTGCCAGCAGCTTTGGGCTGGGGGAGACCCAGTACTTC. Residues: CASSFGLGETQYF.

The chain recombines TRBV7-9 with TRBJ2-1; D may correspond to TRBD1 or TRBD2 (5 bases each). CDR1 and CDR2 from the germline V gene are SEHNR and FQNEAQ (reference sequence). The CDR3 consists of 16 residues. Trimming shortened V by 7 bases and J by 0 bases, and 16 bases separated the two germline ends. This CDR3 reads CASNERGPSSYNEQFF. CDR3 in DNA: TGTGCCAGCAACGAGAGGGGACCGAGCTCCTACAATGAGCAGTTCTTC.

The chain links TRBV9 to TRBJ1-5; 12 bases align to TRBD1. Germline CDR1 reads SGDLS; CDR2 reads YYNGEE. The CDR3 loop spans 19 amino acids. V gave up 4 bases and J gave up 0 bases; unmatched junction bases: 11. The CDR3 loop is CASSPRDRGPPVSNQPQHF. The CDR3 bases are TGTGCCAGCAGCCCCCGGGACAGGGGGCCCCCAGTTAGCAATCAGCCCCAGCATTTT.

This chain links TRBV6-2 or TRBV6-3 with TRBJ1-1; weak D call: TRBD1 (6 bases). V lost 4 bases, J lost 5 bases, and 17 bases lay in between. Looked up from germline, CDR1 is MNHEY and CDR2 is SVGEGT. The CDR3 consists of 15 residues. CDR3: CASSSTLGGRTEAFF. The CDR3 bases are TGTGCCAGCAGTTCCACCCTAGGGGGGCGGACTGAAGCTTTCTTT.

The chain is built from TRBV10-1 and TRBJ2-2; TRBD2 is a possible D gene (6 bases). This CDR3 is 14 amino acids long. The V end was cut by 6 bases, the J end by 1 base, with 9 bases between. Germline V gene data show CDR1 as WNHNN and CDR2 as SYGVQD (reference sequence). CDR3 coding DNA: TGCGCCAGCAGATCGGGAGTGAACACCGGGGAGCTGTTTTTT. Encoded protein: CASRSGVNTGELFF.

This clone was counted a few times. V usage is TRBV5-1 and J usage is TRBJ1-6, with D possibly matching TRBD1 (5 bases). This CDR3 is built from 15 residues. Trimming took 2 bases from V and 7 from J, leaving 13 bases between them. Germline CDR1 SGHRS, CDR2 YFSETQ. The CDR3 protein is CASSFRQGWNSPLHF. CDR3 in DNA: TGCGCCAGCAGCTTTAGGCAGGGCTGGAATTCACCCCTCCACTTT.

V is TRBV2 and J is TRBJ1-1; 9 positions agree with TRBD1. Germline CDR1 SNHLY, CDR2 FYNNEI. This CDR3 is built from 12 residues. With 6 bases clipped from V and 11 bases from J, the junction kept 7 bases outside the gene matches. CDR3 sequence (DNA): TGTGCCAGCAGAACCACAGGGGGCAGGGCTTTCTTT. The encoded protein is CASRTTGGRAFF. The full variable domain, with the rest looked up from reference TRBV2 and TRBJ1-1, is EPEVTQTPSHQVTQMGQEVILRCVPISNHLYFYWYRQILGQKVEFLVSFYNNEISEKSEIFDDQFSVERPDGSNFTLKIRSTKLEDSAMYFCASRTTGGRAFFGQGTRLTVV.

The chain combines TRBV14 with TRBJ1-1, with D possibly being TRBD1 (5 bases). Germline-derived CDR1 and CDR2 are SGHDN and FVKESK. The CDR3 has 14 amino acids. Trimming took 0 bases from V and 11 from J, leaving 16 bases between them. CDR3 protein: CASSQDGSGTAAFF. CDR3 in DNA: TGTGCCAGCAGCCAAGATGGGTCGGGGACGGCGGCTTTCTTT.

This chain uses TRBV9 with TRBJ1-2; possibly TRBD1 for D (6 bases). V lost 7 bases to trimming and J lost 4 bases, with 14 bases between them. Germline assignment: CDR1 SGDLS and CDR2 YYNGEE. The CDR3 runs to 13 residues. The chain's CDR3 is CASSEGGSYGYTF. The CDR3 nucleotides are TGTGCCAGCTCCGAGGGGGGGAGCTATGGCTACACCTTC.

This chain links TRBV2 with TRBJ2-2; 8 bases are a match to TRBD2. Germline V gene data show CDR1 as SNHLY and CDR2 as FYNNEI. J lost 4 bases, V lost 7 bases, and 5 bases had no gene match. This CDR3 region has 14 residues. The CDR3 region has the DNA TGTGCCAGCATCCCGGGAGGGGGCACCGGGGAGCTGTTTTTT. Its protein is CASIPGGGTGELFF.

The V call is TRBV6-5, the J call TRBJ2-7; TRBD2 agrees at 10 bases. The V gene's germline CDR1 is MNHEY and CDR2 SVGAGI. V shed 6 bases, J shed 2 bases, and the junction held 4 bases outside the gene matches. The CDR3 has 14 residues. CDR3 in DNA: TGTGCCAGCAGCTTAGCGGGGGGAGCCTACGAGCAGTACTTC. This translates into CASSLAGGAYEQYF.

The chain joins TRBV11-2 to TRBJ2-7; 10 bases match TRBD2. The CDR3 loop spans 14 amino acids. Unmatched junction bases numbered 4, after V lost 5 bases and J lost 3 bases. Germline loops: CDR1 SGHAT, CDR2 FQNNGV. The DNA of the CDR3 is TGTGCCAGCAGCGAGGGACTAGCGAACTACGAGCAGTACTTC. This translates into CASSEGLANYEQYF.

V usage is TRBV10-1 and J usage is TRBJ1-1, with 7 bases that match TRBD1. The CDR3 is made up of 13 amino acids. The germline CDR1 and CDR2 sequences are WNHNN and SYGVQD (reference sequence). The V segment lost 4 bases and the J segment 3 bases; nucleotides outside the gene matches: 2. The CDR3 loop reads CASSAGTDTEAFF. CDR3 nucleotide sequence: TGCGCCAGCAGTGCCGGGACAGACACTGAAGCTTTCTTT.

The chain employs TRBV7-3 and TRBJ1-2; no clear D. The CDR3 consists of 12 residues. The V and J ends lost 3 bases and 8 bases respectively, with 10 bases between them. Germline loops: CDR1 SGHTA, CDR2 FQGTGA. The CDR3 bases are TGTGCCAGCAGCTTGGCGGGGAGGGGCTACACCTTC. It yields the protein CASSLAGRGYTF.

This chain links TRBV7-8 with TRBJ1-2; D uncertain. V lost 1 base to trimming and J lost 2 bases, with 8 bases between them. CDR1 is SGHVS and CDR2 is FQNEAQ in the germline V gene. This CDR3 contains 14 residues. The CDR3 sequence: CASSLEGRNYGYTF. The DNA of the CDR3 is TGTGCCAGCAGCTTAGAGGGTCGGAACTATGGCTACACCTTC. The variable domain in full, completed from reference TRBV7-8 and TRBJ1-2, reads GAGVSQSPRYKVAKRGQDVALRCDPISGHVSLFWYQQALGQGPEFLTYFQNEAQLDKSGLPSDRFFAERPEGSVSTLKIQRTQQEDSAVYLCASSLEGRNYGYTFGSGTRLTVV.

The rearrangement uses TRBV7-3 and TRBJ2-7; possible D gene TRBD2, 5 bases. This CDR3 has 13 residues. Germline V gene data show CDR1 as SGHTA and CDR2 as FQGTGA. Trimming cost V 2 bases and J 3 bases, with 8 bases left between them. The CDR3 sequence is CASSLDGIYEQYF. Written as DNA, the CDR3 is TGTGCCAGCAGCTTAGACGGGATCTACGAGCAGTACTTC.

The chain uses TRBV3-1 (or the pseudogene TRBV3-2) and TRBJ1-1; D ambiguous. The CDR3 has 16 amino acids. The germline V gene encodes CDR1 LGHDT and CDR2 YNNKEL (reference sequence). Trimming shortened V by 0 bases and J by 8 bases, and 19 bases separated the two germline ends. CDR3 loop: CASSQEGRIGGREAFF. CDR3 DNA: TGTGCCAGCAGCCAAGAGGGCAGAATAGGAGGTCGCGAAGCTTTCTTT.

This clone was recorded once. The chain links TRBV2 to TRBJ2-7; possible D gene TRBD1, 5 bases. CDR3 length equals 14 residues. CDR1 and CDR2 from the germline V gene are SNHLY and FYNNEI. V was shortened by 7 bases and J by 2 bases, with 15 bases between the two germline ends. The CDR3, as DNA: TGTGCCAGCATTCGGCCCCAGGGCACCTACGAGCAGTACTTC. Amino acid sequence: CASIRPQGTYEQYF.